Listed below are T cell receptor beta chains from one sample, sequenced in a study of PD-L1 blockade in urothelial cancer. Using immunoSEQ multiplex PCR, the repertoire was profiled, and TCRdb retains in-frame clones only, with some absent. The top ten hold roughly 2% of the sample, which has 95,000 to 100,000 clones, roughly 84% seen once. This sample comprised PBMCs, obtained around atezolizumab (anti-PD-L1) treatment. The receptors shown here come from a man in his fifties or sixties with urothelial cancer. CDR3s include the opening cysteine and the closing phenylalanine or tryptophan. D genes are given only for firm matches. Rows give clone size only sometimes, using once, few, many, or a class for an expanded clone.

TRBD2	TRBV11-3	TRBJ2-3	NA	15	CASSTSGGATDTQYF	TGTGCCAGCAGCACAAGCGGGGGGGCGACAGATACGCAGTATTTT
NA	TRBV11-2	TRBJ2-7	NA	14	CASSQGVGTYEQYF	TGTGCCAGCAGCCAAGGGGTGGGGACCTACGAGCAGTACTTC
TRBD2	TRBV5-6	TRBJ2-7	once	13	CASSPRGVYEQYF	TGTGCCAGCAGCCCGCGGGGGGTTTACGAGCAGTACTTC
NA	TRBV4-2	TRBJ1-5	few	15	CASSQDPTGPQPQHF	TGTGCCAGCAGCCAAGATCCAACAGGGCCTCAGCCCCAGCATTTT
TRBD1	TRBV7-3	TRBJ1-2	NA	15	CASSLDGQGVYGYTF	TGTGCCAGCAGCCTCGATGGACAGGGCGTTTATGGCTACACCTTC
TRBD1	TRBV23-1	TRBJ1-2	NA	18	CASSQSPWWTGKGYGYTF	TGCGCCAGCAGTCAATCCCCCTGGTGGACAGGGAAAGGGTATGGCTACACCTTC
NA	TRBV28	TRBJ2-7	NA	17	CASKQFIGGLSSYEQYF	TGTGCCAGCAAACAGTTTATCGGGGGATTAAGCTCCTACGAGCAGTACTTC
NA	TRBV10-2	TRBJ2-3	NA	16	CASRSPAGGLTDTQYF	TGCGCCAGCAGGAGCCCAGCGGGCGGCCTCACAGATACGCAGTATTTT
NA	TRBV7-9	TRBJ2-7	NA	11	CASSLILEQYF	TGTGCCAGCAGCTTAATACTCGAGCAGTACTTC
NA	TRBV7-2	TRBJ2-2	NA	16	CASSPDIDRNTGELFF	TGTGCCAGCAGCCCCGATATCGACAGAAACACCGGGGAGCTGTTTTTT
NA	TRBV19	TRBJ2-5	NA	15	CASQAGIQSAETQYF	TGTGCCAGTCAGGCGGGCATTCAGTCGGCAGAGACCCAGTACTTC
TRBD2	TRBV19	TRBJ2-7	once	16	CASSISGTSGSYEQYF	TGTGCCAGTAGTATTTCGGGGACTAGCGGGAGTTACGAGCAGTACTTC
NA	TRBV5-5	TRBJ2-7	few	14	CASSLGLFSYEQYF	TGTGCCAGCAGCTTGGGACTTTTTAGTTACGAGCAGTACTTC
TRBD2	TRBV15	TRBJ2-7	NA	15	CATSRAPGLDYEQYF	TGTGCCACCAGCAGGGCCCCGGGACTAGACTACGAGCAGTACTTC
NA	TRBV19	TRBJ2-3	NA	13	CASQNAGSDTQYF	TGTGCCAGTCAAAATGCGGGGTCAGATACGCAGTATTTT
NA	TRBV28	TRBJ1-2	once	15	CASSLLDAGYYGYTF	TGTGCCAGCAGTTTGCTGGATGCCGGGTACTATGGCTACACCTTC
NA	TRBV7-3	TRBJ2-7	NA	14	CASSPAVGSYEQYF	TGTGCCAGCAGCCCAGCGGTGGGGTCCTACGAGCAGTACTTC
NA	TRBV7-2	TRBJ1-2	NA	12	CASSLPDFGYTF	TGTGCCAGCAGCTTACCTGACTTCGGCTACACCTTC
NA	TRBV30	TRBJ1-4	NA	13	CAWMGHGGGRLFF	TGTGCCTGGATGGGGCACGGGGGGGGGCGGCTGTTTTTT
TRBD1	TRBV7-2	TRBJ2-3	NA	14	CASRTGVATDTQYF	TGTGCCAGCAGGACAGGGGTAGCTACAGATACGCAGTATTTT
TRBD1	TRBV10-2	TRBJ2-1	NA	12	CASSSDRREQFF	TGCGCCAGCAGTTCGGACAGGAGGGAGCAGTTCTTC
NA	TRBV7-6	TRBJ2-7	NA	12	CASSPGSYEQYF	TGTGCCAGCAGCCCAGGGTCCTACGAGCAGTACTTC
NA	TRBV30	TRBJ2-1	NA	19	CAWTAGSQKWEAPYNEQFF	TGTGCCTGGACCGCGGGTTCCCAAAAATGGGAGGCCCCCTACAATGAGCAGTTCTTC
TRBD2	TRBV4-1	TRBJ2-7	NA	16	CASSLLGASGTNEQYF	TGCGCCAGCAGCCTGCTAGGGGCTAGCGGGACCAACGAGCAGTACTTC
NA	TRBV7-2	TRBJ2-3	once	14	CASSPQHSTDTQYF	TGTGCCAGCAGCCCCCAACATAGCACAGATACGCAGTATTTT
TRBD2	TRBV5-1	TRBJ2-5	NA	16	CASSLGAGGDQETQYF	TGCGCCAGCAGCTTGGGAGCGGGGGGGGACCAAGAGACCCAGTACTTC
TRBD2	TRBV5-6	TRBJ2-5	once	14	CASSTAGREETQYF	TGTGCCAGCAGTACAGCGGGACGGGAAGAGACCCAGTACTTC
TRBD1	TRBV18	TRBJ1-2	NA	13	CASSAGTGGGYTF	TGTGCCAGCTCAGCTGGGACAGGGGGAGGCTACACCTTC
TRBD1	TRBV5-4	TRBJ2-5	NA	18	CASSLSDRFRGRGETQYF	TGTGCCAGCAGCTTGTCCGATCGGTTTAGGGGGCGCGGGGAGACCCAGTACTTC
NA	TRBV5-1	TRBJ2-1	NA	15	CASSLAVGGVNEQFF	TGCGCCAGCAGCTTGGCCGTAGGAGGTGTCAATGAGCAGTTCTTC
NA	TRBV27	TRBJ1-1	NA	13	CASTGGSGTEAFF	TGTGCCAGCACGGGGGGTTCGGGCACTGAAGCTTTCTTT
NA	TRBV19	TRBJ1-5	NA	15	CASRLDRSPNQPQHF	TGTGCCAGTAGGCTAGACAGGTCTCCCAATCAGCCCCAGCATTTT
NA	TRBV14	TRBJ2-2	once	16	CASSQTQGRGTGELFF	TGTGCCAGCAGCCAGACCCAGGGGAGAGGCACCGGGGAGCTGTTTTTT
NA	TRBV30	TRBJ2-7	NA	12	CAWGDNSYEQYF	TGTGCCTGGGGTGACAACTCCTACGAGCAGTACTTC
NA	TRBV9	TRBJ2-5	few	13	CASSVTGQETQYF	TGTGCCAGCAGCGTAACGGGCCAAGAGACCCAGTACTTC
NA	TRBV19	TRBJ1-5	NA	14	CASRLWAGNQPQHF	TGTGCCAGCCGGCTTTGGGCAGGGAATCAGCCCCAGCATTTT
TRBD1	TRBV27	TRBJ2-7	NA	14	CASSSSGTGDEQYF	TGTGCCAGCAGTTCATCCGGGACAGGGGACGAGCAGTACTTC
TRBD2	TRBV7-2	TRBJ2-3	NA	16	CASSLAISGRQDTQYF	TGTGCCAGCAGCTTAGCGATTAGCGGGAGGCAAGATACGCAGTATTTT
TRBD2	TRBV6-4	TRBJ2-1	NA	15	CASSVLAGGPDEQFF	TGTGCCAGCAGCGTACTAGCGGGGGGGCCAGATGAGCAGTTCTTC
TRBD1	TRBV18	TRBJ2-7	NA	14	CASSADRGPYEQYF	TGTGCCAGCTCAGCGGACAGGGGTCCCTACGAGCAGTACTTC
TRBD1	TRBV7-8	TRBJ1-1	NA	15	CASSLRGQGNTEAFF	TGTGCCAGCAGCTTACGGGGACAGGGGAACACTGAAGCTTTCTTT
TRBD1	TRBV2	TRBJ2-3	NA	15	CASSRQGAMVDTQYF	TGTGCCAGCTCAAGACAGGGGGCGATGGTGGATACGCAGTATTTT
NA	TRBV28	TRBJ1-2	NA	12	CASSYFVSGYTF	TGTGCCAGCAGTTACTTCGTATCTGGCTACACCTTC
TRBD2	TRBV5-5	TRBJ2-3	NA	15	CASSFLAGVGDTQYF	TGTGCCAGCAGCTTCCTAGCGGGAGTGGGGGATACGCAGTATTTT
NA	TRBV10-1	TRBJ1-5	NA	16	CASSHRNPEVNQPQHF	TGCGCCAGCAGCCATAGAAATCCGGAGGTTAATCAGCCCCAGCATTTT
NA	TRBV5-3	TRBJ1-1	NA	13	CARSLFRATEAFF	TGTGCCAGAAGCTTGTTCAGGGCCACTGAAGCTTTCTTT
TRBD2	TRBV28	TRBJ2-3	NA	15	CASALGEGTTDTQYF	TGTGCCAGCGCTCTGGGGGAGGGAACCACAGATACGCAGTATTTT
TRBD2	TRBV11-1	TRBJ2-3	NA	19	CASSLDPPSGGPPTDTQYF	TGTGCCAGCAGCTTAGACCCTCCTAGCGGGGGGCCTCCCACAGATACGCAGTATTTT